The rows below give T cell receptor beta chains drawn from one sample of a study of blood T cell repertoires in COVID-19. The assay was immunoSEQ multiplex PCR, and TCRdb's table has in-frame clones only and misses some. The profile shows hundreds of thousands of clones, approximately 84% of them singletons. The sequencing input was PBMCs or T cells enriched from blood (not recorded which). The receptors derive from a man younger than 40 who had recovered from COVID-19. The CDR3 runs from the conserved cysteine through the conserved F or W. D genes are given only for firm matches. Where a row states a size, it is once, few, many or the class of an expanded clone; other rows omit it.

CDR3 protein: CASSYRGDQPQHF
CDR3 DNA: TGTGCCAGCAGTTACAGGGGGGATCAGCCCCAGCATTTT
clone size: .
V gene: TRBV7-2
D gene: TRBD1
J gene: TRBJ1-5

CDR3 protein: CASAIGGASYNEQFF
CDR3 DNA: TGTGCCAGCGCTATCGGGGGGGCTTCCTACAATGAGCAGTTCTTC
clone size: once
V gene: TRBV11-3
D gene: TRBD2
J gene: TRBJ2-1

CDR3 protein: CATSDGQGKPGYTF
CDR3 DNA: TGTGCCACCAGTGATGGACAGGGTAAGCCTGGCTACACCTTC
clone size: .
V gene: TRBV24-1
D gene: TRBD1
J gene: TRBJ1-2

CDR3 protein: CASRPAGVRYEQYF
CDR3 DNA: TGTGCCAGCAGACCGGCGGGGGTACGGTACGAGCAGTACTTC
clone size: .
V gene: TRBV11-2
D gene: TRBD2
J gene: TRBJ2-7

CDR3 protein: CASQGFSYNSPLHF
CDR3 DNA: TGTGCCAGCCAGGGCTTCTCCTATAATTCACCCCTCCACTTT
clone size: .
V gene: TRBV10-3
D gene: .
J gene: TRBJ1-6

CDR3 protein: CASSLRDRAYEQYF
CDR3 DNA: TGCGCCAGCAGCCTCCGGGACAGGGCCTACGAGCAGTACTTC
clone size: .
V gene: TRBV5-1
D gene: TRBD1
J gene: TRBJ2-7

CDR3 protein: CASSRPGGSADEQFF
CDR3 DNA: TGTGCCAGCAGCCGACCGGGGGGGAGCGCCGATGAGCAGTTCTTC
clone size: few
V gene: TRBV7-9
D gene: TRBD2
J gene: TRBJ2-1

CDR3 protein: CASTETGANYGYTF
CDR3 DNA: TGTGCCAGCACCGAGACAGGGGCTAACTATGGCTACACCTTC
clone size: .
V gene: TRBV7-9
D gene: TRBD1
J gene: TRBJ1-2

CDR3 protein: CASSFAGTEAFF
CDR3 DNA: TGTGCCAGCAGCTTTGCGGGAACTGAAGCTTTCTTT
clone size: .
V gene: TRBV5-4
D gene: .
J gene: TRBJ1-1

CDR3 protein: CASSQVVSTYEQYF
CDR3 DNA: TGCGCCAGCAGCCAAGTCGTCAGTACCTACGAGCAGTACTTC
clone size: .
V gene: TRBV4-1
D gene: .
J gene: TRBJ2-7

CDR3 protein: CASLRTGGGHEQFF
CDR3 DNA: TGTGCCAGCCTTAGGACAGGGGGGGGCCATGAGCAGTTCTTC
clone size: .
V gene: TRBV5-4
D gene: TRBD1
J gene: TRBJ2-1

CDR3 protein: CASSLLREPLKAVTQYF
CDR3 DNA: TGCGCCAGCAGCTTACTGCGGGAGCCCCTCAAGGCTGTTACGCAGTATTTT
clone size: .
V gene: TRBV5-1
D gene: TRBD2
J gene: TRBJ2-3

CDR3 protein: CATSGPTDSYEQYF
CDR3 DNA: TGTGCCACCTCAGGCCCCACAGACTCCTACGAGCAGTACTTC
clone size: .
V gene: TRBV5-4
D gene: .
J gene: TRBJ2-7

CDR3 protein: CASSRTGVYGYTF
CDR3 DNA: TGTGCCAGCAGTCGGACAGGGGTCTATGGCTACACCTTC
clone size: few
V gene: TRBV12-3/TRBV12-4
D gene: TRBD1
J gene: TRBJ1-2

CDR3 protein: CASSENRVNGYTF
CDR3 DNA: TGTGCCAGCAGTGAGAACCGAGTGAACGGCTACACCTTC
clone size: .
V gene: TRBV25-1
D gene: .
J gene: TRBJ1-2

CDR3 protein: CAISEAQAPQHF
CDR3 DNA: TGTGCCATCAGTGAGGCGCAGGCGCCCCAGCATTTT
clone size: .
V gene: TRBV10-3
D gene: .
J gene: TRBJ1-5

CDR3 protein: CASSLGSRQGTYTF
CDR3 DNA: TGTGCCAGCAGCTTAGGGTCTCGACAGGGGACCTACACCTTC
clone size: few
V gene: TRBV11-3
D gene: TRBD1
J gene: TRBJ1-2

CDR3 protein: CASRPGGTGHTGELFF
CDR3 DNA: TGTGCCAGCAGGCCAGGGGGGACGGGACACACCGGGGAGCTGTTTTTT
clone size: .
V gene: TRBV5-4
D gene: .
J gene: TRBJ2-2

CDR3 protein: CASSQRTSGSTGELFF
CDR3 DNA: TGTGCCAGCAGCCAGAGGACTAGCGGATCCACCGGGGAGCTGTTTTTT
clone size: .
V gene: TRBV3-1/TRBV3-2
D gene: TRBD2
J gene: TRBJ2-2

CDR3 protein: CASSYSSGEQYF
CDR3 DNA: TGTGCCAGCAGTTACTCGTCAGGCGAGCAGTACTTC
clone size: .
V gene: TRBV6-5
D gene: .
J gene: TRBJ2-7

CDR3 protein: CASSPGQDNSPLHF
CDR3 DNA: TGCGCCAGCAGCCCAGGACAGGATAATTCACCCCTCCACTTT
clone size: .
V gene: TRBV5-1
D gene: TRBD1
J gene: TRBJ1-6

CDR3 protein: CASSSDRNTGELFF
CDR3 DNA: TGTGCCAGCAGTTCGGACAGGAACACCGGGGAGCTGTTTTTT
clone size: once
V gene: TRBV11-3
D gene: .
J gene: TRBJ2-2

CDR3 protein: CASSQANGRVGEKLFF
CDR3 DNA: TGTGCCAGCAGCCAAGCCAATGGGAGGGTGGGTGAAAAACTGTTTTTT
clone size: .
V gene: TRBV3-1/TRBV3-2
D gene: .
J gene: TRBJ1-4

CDR3 protein: CASSTRETDTQYF
CDR3 DNA: TGTGCCAGCAGTACTCGGGAGACAGATACGCAGTATTTT
clone size: .
V gene: TRBV6-5
D gene: .
J gene: TRBJ2-3

CDR3 protein: CASSSRGYNSPLHF
CDR3 DNA: TGTGCCAGCAGCTCAAGGGGCTATAATTCACCCCTCCACTTT
clone size: once
V gene: TRBV7-9
D gene: .
J gene: TRBJ1-6

CDR3 protein: CASSQDWERKLFF
CDR3 DNA: TGTGCCAGCAGCCAAGATTGGGAGAGAAAACTGTTTTTT
clone size: .
V gene: TRBV4-2
D gene: .
J gene: TRBJ1-4

CDR3 protein: CASSFDTGGSTIYF
CDR3 DNA: TGTGCCAGCAGTTTCGACACCGGAGGGAGCACCATATATTTT
clone size: .
V gene: TRBV7-8
D gene: .
J gene: TRBJ1-3

CDR3 protein: CAWSVRGQGLSRTGELFF
CDR3 DNA: TGTGCCTGGAGTGTACGGGGACAGGGGTTAAGTCGGACCGGGGAGCTGTTTTTT
clone size: .
V gene: TRBV30
D gene: TRBD1
J gene: TRBJ2-2

CDR3 protein: CASSLGLAGVYEQYF
CDR3 DNA: TGTGCCAGCAGCTTGGGACTAGCGGGAGTCTACGAGCAGTACTTC
clone size: .
V gene: TRBV11-2
D gene: TRBD2
J gene: TRBJ2-7

CDR3 protein: CASSLDSRQGNTIYF
CDR3 DNA: TGCGCCAGCAGCTTGGACAGCAGACAAGGAAACACCATATATTTT
clone size: .
V gene: TRBV5-1
D gene: .
J gene: TRBJ1-3

CDR3 protein: CASSLGAGVIETQYF
CDR3 DNA: TGTGCCAGCAGCTTGGGTGCCGGGGTCATCGAGACCCAGTACTTC
clone size: .
V gene: TRBV5-5
D gene: .
J gene: TRBJ2-5

CDR3 protein: CASSVGRGAGVGPANTQYF
CDR3 DNA: TGTGCCAGCAGCGTAGGCCGTGGAGCGGGAGTGGGACCCGCCAATACGCAGTATTTT
clone size: .
V gene: TRBV9
D gene: TRBD2
J gene: TRBJ2-3

CDR3 protein: CASSLDREGNTIYF
CDR3 DNA: TGTGCCAGCAGCTTAGACAGGGAAGGAAACACCATATATTTT
clone size: .
V gene: TRBV7-9
D gene: .
J gene: TRBJ1-3

CDR3 protein: CASTLRGGLSYTF
CDR3 DNA: TGTGCCAGCACCCTCCGCGGTGGACTGAGCTACACCTTC
clone size: .
V gene: TRBV12-3/TRBV12-4
D gene: .
J gene: TRBJ1-2

CDR3 protein: CASSVVQKNTEAFF
CDR3 DNA: TGTGCCAGCAGCGTAGTTCAGAAGAACACTGAAGCTTTCTTT
clone size: .
V gene: TRBV9
D gene: .
J gene: TRBJ1-1

CDR3 protein: CASIFLSEAFF
CDR3 DNA: TGTGCCAGCATATTTCTTTCTGAAGCTTTCTTT
clone size: .
V gene: TRBV6-5
D gene: .
J gene: TRBJ1-1

CDR3 protein: CASRRGGNSPLHF
CDR3 DNA: TGTGCCAGCAGGCGGGGGGGGAATTCACCCCTCCACTTT
clone size: few
V gene: TRBV14
D gene: .
J gene: TRBJ1-6

CDR3 protein: CASSIDSGSQPYNEQFF
CDR3 DNA: TGTGCCAGTAGTATAGATAGCGGGAGTCAACCCTACAATGAGCAGTTCTTC
clone size: .
V gene: TRBV19
D gene: TRBD2
J gene: TRBJ2-1

CDR3 protein: CASSDQGSPNQPQHF
CDR3 DNA: TGTGCCAGCAGCGACCAGGGGAGTCCCAATCAGCCCCAGCATTTT
clone size: .
V gene: TRBV5-4
D gene: .
J gene: TRBJ1-5

CDR3 protein: CASSPGGTTGQPQHF
CDR3 DNA: TGCGCCAGCAGCCCGGGGGGGACGACGGGACAGCCCCAGCATTTT
clone size: .
V gene: TRBV5-1
D gene: .
J gene: TRBJ1-5

CDR3 protein: CATTSGTANTGELFF
CDR3 DNA: TGTGCCACCACTTCCGGGACAGCGAACACCGGGGAGCTGTTTTTT
clone size: .
V gene: TRBV27
D gene: TRBD1
J gene: TRBJ2-2

CDR3 protein: CATSDQTGVGNQPQHF
CDR3 DNA: TGTGCCACCAGTGATCAGACAGGGGTGGGCAATCAGCCCCAGCATTTT
clone size: few
V gene: TRBV24-1
D gene: TRBD1
J gene: TRBJ1-5

CDR3 protein: CAISALLAGDNEQFF
CDR3 DNA: TGTGCCATCAGTGCCCTCTTAGCGGGGGACAATGAGCAGTTCTTC
clone size: .
V gene: TRBV10-3
D gene: TRBD2
J gene: TRBJ2-1

CDR3 protein: CASSLEGGGVYQPQHF
CDR3 DNA: TGTGCCAGCAGTTTAGAGGGGGGGGGAGTCTATCAGCCCCAGCATTTT
clone size: .
V gene: TRBV28
D gene: .
J gene: TRBJ1-5

CDR3 protein: CASAPGISGANVLTF
CDR3 DNA: TGCGCCAGCGCCCCCGGTATATCTGGGGCCAACGTCCTGACTTTC
clone size: .
V gene: TRBV23-1
D gene: .
J gene: TRBJ2-6

CDR3 protein: CASSFQAGGLSLSGNTIYF
CDR3 DNA: TGTGCCAGCAGTTTCCAGGCGGGGGGGTTGTCTCTCTCTGGAAACACCATATATTTT
clone size: few
V gene: TRBV28
D gene: .
J gene: TRBJ1-3

CDR3 protein: CASSELGTRNTEAFF
CDR3 DNA: TGTGCCAGCAGTGAACTTGGGACAAGGAACACTGAAGCTTTCTTT
clone size: .
V gene: TRBV6-1
D gene: .
J gene: TRBJ1-1

CDR3 protein: CASSYSSGNEQYF
CDR3 DNA: TGTGCCAGCAGTTACTCGAGTGGTAACGAGCAGTACTTC
clone size: .
V gene: TRBV6-5
D gene: .
J gene: TRBJ2-7

CDR3 protein: CASSQGGVRASDGYTF
CDR3 DNA: TGCGCCAGCAGCCAAGGTGGAGTGAGGGCCTCGGATGGCTACACCTTC
clone size: .
V gene: TRBV4-1
D gene: .
J gene: TRBJ1-2

CDR3 protein: CASTDGAEGKLFF
CDR3 DNA: TGTGCCAGTACAGATGGAGCTGAGGGAAAACTGTTTTTT
clone size: .
V gene: TRBV19
D gene: .
J gene: TRBJ1-4

CDR3 protein: CASSEAWDSIGGDTQYF
CDR3 DNA: TGTGCCAGCAGTGAAGCGTGGGACTCTATCGGTGGGGATACGCAGTATTTT
clone size: .
V gene: TRBV2
D gene: .
J gene: TRBJ2-3

CDR3 protein: CARSPLRAPSDQETQYF
CDR3 DNA: TGTGCCAGAAGCCCCTTGAGGGCCCCCTCGGACCAAGAGACCCAGTACTTC
clone size: .
V gene: TRBV5-3
D gene: .
J gene: TRBJ2-5

CDR3 protein: CASSLLQGPYEQYF
CDR3 DNA: TGCGCCAGCAGCTTATTACAGGGCCCCTACGAGCAGTACTTC
clone size: .
V gene: TRBV5-1
D gene: .
J gene: TRBJ2-7

CDR3 protein: CASSNRGGPNQPQHF
CDR3 DNA: TGCGCCAGCAGCAACCGAGGCGGGCCCAATCAGCCCCAGCATTTT
clone size: .
V gene: TRBV4-1
D gene: .
J gene: TRBJ1-5

CDR3 protein: CASSEVWTGSHQNYGYTF
CDR3 DNA: TGTGCCAGCAGTGAAGTGTGGACAGGGTCTCATCAAAACTATGGCTACACCTTC
clone size: .
V gene: TRBV2
D gene: TRBD1
J gene: TRBJ1-2